Following are 22 T cell receptor beta chains from one sample sequenced in a study of OX40 agonist ivuxolimab in advanced cancers. The data were produced by immunoSEQ multiplex PCR, yet TCRdb's version contains in-frame clones alone and is incomplete. The profile shows 85,000 to 100,000 clones, around 85% of them singletons. The sample consisted of CD4+ or CD8+ T cells sorted from blood, taken in a trial of the OX40 agonist ivuxolimab. These receptors all stem from an adult with an advanced solid tumor such as melanoma, head and neck, liver or kidney cancer.

The V call is TRBV7-3, the J call TRBJ2-2, with D tentatively TRBD1 or TRBD2 (5 bases each). CDR3 size: 14 residues. In germline, CDR1 is SGHTA, CDR2 FQGTGA. V shed 5 bases and J shed 7 bases, with 14 bases lying between them. The CDR3 region is CASSPSGTGGELFF. The CDR3 nucleotides are TGTGCCAGCAGCCCCTCAGGGACCGGCGGGGAGCTGTTTTTT.

V gene TRBV5-6 combines with J gene TRBJ2-7, with 8 bases lining up with TRBD1. The V gene end was trimmed by 4 bases and the J gene end by 4 bases; junction bases not matched to a gene: 7. Germline CDR1 SGHDT, CDR2 YYEEEE. This CDR3 has 14 residues. The chain's CDR3 is CASSPDRAMYEQYF. The CDR3 DNA reads TGTGCCAGCAGCCCGGACAGGGCTATGTACGAGCAGTACTTC.

The V and J genes are TRBV25-1 and TRBJ1-1; D gene uncertain. Per germline, CDR1 MGHDK and CDR2 SYGVNS. V shed 2 bases and J shed 8 bases, with 9 bases lying between them. This CDR3 has 12 amino acids. The DNA for the CDR3 is TGTGCCAGCAGTGAAGGGCTCGCAGAAGCTTTCTTT. This codes for CASSEGLAEAFF.

The CDR3 protein is CASSSTGVPGETQYF. For the CDR3, the DNA is TGTGCCAGCTCATCAACAGGGGTACCGGGGGAGACCCAGTACTTC. The gene calls are TRBV18 and TRBJ2-5; the match to TRBD1 covers 7 bases. This CDR3 has 15 amino acids. V lost 5 bases and J lost 5; bases outside the gene matches: 11. CDR1 KGHSH and CDR2 LQKENI come from the germline V gene.

CDR3 region: CASSQLLTSGSETQYF. The CDR3 region has the DNA TGTGCCAGCAGCCAACTCCTGACTAGCGGGAGTGAGACCCAGTACTTC. The chain couples TRBV14 to TRBJ2-5; the match to TRBD2 covers 12 bases. The ends lost 2 bases at V and 5 bases at J; junction bases unmatched: 6. The CDR3 runs 16 residues. The germline CDR1 and CDR2 sequences are SGHDN and FVKESK.

This chain uses TRBV7-3 with TRBJ2-1; D gene uncertain. This CDR3 contains 13 residues. V lost 4 bases to trimming and J lost 5 bases, with 9 bases between them. The germline V gene encodes CDR1 SGHTA and CDR2 FQGTGA. CDR3 coding DNA: TGTGCCAGCAGCTCATACTTTGACAATGAGCAGTTCTTC. Its translation: CASSSYFDNEQFF.

CDR3 loop: CASSSSLENIQYF. CDR3 in DNA: TGTGCCAGCAGCTCGTCACTTGAAAACATTCAGTACTTC. This chain uses TRBV13 with TRBJ2-4, with no clear D. Trimming stripped 4 bases from V and 5 bases from J, with 9 bases between. The CDR3 runs to 13 residues. Germline V gives CDR1 PRHDT, CDR2 FYEKMQ (reference sequence).

The rearrangement joins TRBV2 to TRBJ2-3; 7 bases line up with TRBD2. CDR1 and CDR2 from the germline V gene are SNHLY and FYNNEI. Losses at the gene ends were 8 bases for V and 4 bases for J; bases not matched to a gene: 12. The CDR3 contains 15 residues. The CDR3: CASGRALPRSDTQYF. CDR3 DNA sequence: TGTGCCAGCGGGAGGGCCCTGCCTCGATCAGATACGCAGTATTTT.

This clone was recorded once. V and J are TRBV4-1 and TRBJ2-1; D is perhaps TRBD1 or TRBD2 (5 bases each). Germline values: CDR1 MGHRA, CDR2 YSYEKL. This CDR3 contains 14 residues. Trimming took 4 bases from V and 4 from J, leaving 11 bases between them. CDR3 sequence: CASSPLGDYNEQFF. In DNA form, the CDR3 reads TGCGCCAGCAGCCCCCTGGGGGATTACAATGAGCAGTTCTTC.

The chain is built from TRBV19 and TRBJ2-3; 8 bases line up with TRBD1. The CDR3 covers 17 residues. Germline lookup yields CDR1 LNHDA and CDR2 SQIVND (reference sequence). J was trimmed by 6 bases and V by 3 bases; bases with no gene match: 14. The CDR3 DNA reads as TGTGCCAGTAGTATCCCTAGATGGACAGGGCGGCGGGATACGCAGTATTTT. Translation: CASSIPRWTGRRDTQYF.

This chain uses TRBV18 with TRBJ2-7; D unresolved. CDR1 is KGHSH, CDR2 LQKENI, per germline. The CDR3 totals 13 residues. The V end was cut by 4 bases, the J end by 5 bases, with 12 bases between. CDR3 bases: TGTGCCAGCTCACGGAGCTCGGTCGACGAGCAGTACTTC. It yields the protein CASSRSSVDEQYF.

The chain combines TRBV2 with TRBJ1-4; 8 bases are shared with TRBD1. Germline CDR1 and CDR2: SNHLY and FYNNEI. V trimming: 8 bases; J trimming: 7 bases; junction bases outside the gene matches: 6. The CDR3 runs 13 residues. The chain's CDR3 is CASDTGGGEKLFF. The CDR3 DNA follows: TGTGCCAGCGACACAGGGGGTGGTGAAAAACTGTTTTTT.

The chain joins TRBV28 to TRBJ1-4; a possible D gene is TRBD1 (6 bases). This CDR3 has 14 amino acids. V lost 5 bases to trimming and J lost 6 bases, with 13 bases between them. Germline V CDR1 and CDR2: MDHEN, SYDVKM. This CDR3 is CASSIQGIDEKLFF. CDR3 in DNA: TGTGCCAGCAGTATACAGGGTATCGATGAAAAACTGTTTTTT.

This chain connects TRBV12-5 to TRBJ2-2; D call uncertain. Trimming removed 1 base at V and 4 bases at J, with 10 bases between. The CDR3 is made up of 15 amino acids. CDR1 is LGHNT, CDR2 FRNRAP, per germline. CDR3 in amino acids: CASGLGGIPTGELFF. Written as DNA, the CDR3 is TGTGCTAGTGGTTTGGGAGGTATACCCACCGGGGAGCTGTTTTTT.

This chain uses TRBV11-3 with TRBJ2-7, with unresolved D. The germline V and J ends were trimmed by 1 base and 3 bases, with 10 bases remaining between them. Germline values: CDR1 SGHNT, CDR2 YENEEA. This CDR3 is built from 14 residues. The CDR3 spells CASSLAAGSYEQYF. CDR3 nucleotides: TGTGCCAGCAGCTTAGCGGCAGGAAGCTACGAGCAGTACTTC.

The J gene is TRBJ2-3, the V gene TRBV11-3; D is uncertain. Looked up from germline, CDR1 is SGHNT and CDR2 is YENEEA. Trimming left V 1 base short and J 4 bases short, with 9 bases between. CDR3 length equals 14 residues. This CDR3 is CASSLGQTPDTQYF. The CDR3 coding sequence is TGTGCCAGCAGCTTAGGCCAGACGCCAGATACGCAGTATTTT.

This sequence joins TRBV4-1 and TRBJ2-7, with a weak D call TRBD2 (6 bases). Germline V gene sequence: CDR1 MGHRA, CDR2 YSYEKL. The CDR3 sequence is 13 residues long. V gave up 3 bases and J gave up 5 bases, with 11 bases separating them. This CDR3 reads CASSQVSGDEQYF. The CDR3 bases are TGCGCCAGCAGCCAGGTGTCGGGGGACGAGCAGTACTTC.

The rearrangement links TRBV7-9 to TRBJ1-3; weak D call: TRBD1 (6 bases). The CDR3 sequence is 15 residues long. The ends were cut back, 4 bases at V and 1 base at J, with 11 bases in the middle. Per germline, CDR1 SEHNR and CDR2 FQNEAQ (reference sequence). The CDR3 loop reads CASSYTGTSGNTIYF. The CDR3 DNA sequence: TGTGCCAGCAGCTACACCGGGACATCTGGAAACACCATATATTTT.

This chain links TRBV28 with TRBJ2-3; 7 bases match TRBD2. This CDR3 has 14 amino acids. Germline V gene lookup returns CDR1 MDHEN and CDR2 SYDVKM. V lost 8 bases, J lost 1 base, and 6 bases stayed unmatched. The chain's CDR3 is CASGSRGGTDTQYF. In DNA form, the CDR3 reads TGTGCCAGCGGGTCCCGGGGGGGCACAGATACGCAGTATTTT.

The chain uses TRBV7-3 and TRBJ2-5; 7 bases fit TRBD1. Judging by the DNA end, TRBJ2-7 fits better; the J call may be wrong. There are 13 residues in the CDR3. Germline V gene data show CDR1 as SGHTA and CDR2 as FQGTGA. DNA of the CDR3: TGTGCCAGCAGCAGACAGGGTGACAACGAGCAGTACTTC. Residues: CASSRQGDNEQYF.

The chain has TRBV5-1 and TRBJ2-3; TRBD1 is a possible D gene (6 bases). V was shortened by 4 bases and J by 8 bases, with 20 bases between the two germline ends. The CDR3 has 15 residues. Germline CDR1 is SGHRS and CDR2 is YFSETQ. CDR3 amino acids: CASSTYRDGAGTQYF. The CDR3 DNA is TGCGCCAGCAGCACCTACAGGGACGGCGCAGGTACGCAGTATTTT.

This clone appeared a single time. The chain has TRBV7-9 and TRBJ2-2; D not certain. Trimming cost V 6 bases and J 3 bases, with 2 bases left between them. Looked up from germline, CDR1 is SEHNR and CDR2 is FQNEAQ (reference sequence). CDR3 length: 11 amino acids. CDR3 loop: CASRYTGELFF. CDR3 DNA sequence: TGTGCCAGCAGATACACCGGGGAGCTGTTTTTT.